The sequence of this T cell receptor beta chain was determined in a study of T cell responses to AZD1222 COVID-19 vaccine. Trimming took 3 bases from V and 8 from J, leaving 10 bases between them. The CDR3 consists of 12 residues. Germline V lookup: CDR1 ENHRY, CDR2 SYGVKD. Method: immunoSEQ multiplex PCR; TCRdb's copy keeps in-frame clones and lacks some. The sample has about 160,000 clones, less than 95% seen once. This specimen consisted of peripheral blood, obtained on day 0 of AZD1222 vaccination. The chain combines TRBV10-3 with TRBJ1-1; possible D gene TRBD1, 5 bases. The sequence derives from an adult in good health. CDR3 in amino acids: CAISDGDGEAFF. CDR3 in DNA: TGTGCCATCAGTGACGGGGACGGGGAAGCTTTCTTT.